The T cell receptor (beta chain) described here comes from a study of blood T cell repertoires in COVID-19. Study-level information: T cells, B-cell-depleted T cells, or PBMCs provided the cDNA or gDNA that served as material.

V was clipped by 6 bases and J by 1 base, with 13 bases between them. Germline V CDR1 and CDR2: MNHEY, SMNVEV (reference sequence). There are 15 residues in the CDR3. Produced via immunoSEQ multiplex PCR; TCRdb's table is partial and in-frame only. Counted here are roughly 84,000 clones, 85% occurring once; the ten biggest clones make up over 15%. The genes are TRBV27 and TRBJ1-5; tentative D call: TRBD1 (6 bases). The origin of this receptor is an elderly man with active or convalescent COVID-19. Sequencing input: peripheral blood. The CDR3 loop is CASRPGTRSNQPQHF. CDR3 DNA: TGTGCCAGCAGGCCCGGGACAAGGAGCAATCAGCCCCAGCATTTT.